The 11 T cell receptor beta chains below come from one sample, sequenced in a study of T cell repertoires in cytomegalovirus infection. Each CDR3 protein is one row after TCRdb ran MiXCR on the reads. This sample yields about 35,000 distinct CDR3 sequences, of which about 48% are seen a single time; about nine tenths belongs to the top ten. Their specific antigens are unknown. The sample was CD8+ T cells from cultured PBMCs, taken from culture after CMV antigen stimulation. All receptors derive from a human donor in good health (CMV status not recorded). Some clones in this sample may be carry-over from other donors' samples.

This clonotype was recorded a few times. The J gene is TRBJ1-1, the V gene TRBV11-2; TRBD1 matches at 11 bases. CDR1 and CDR2 (germline): SGHAT, FQNNGV. V was pared by 5 bases and J by 4 bases, with 6 bases of the junction left unmatched. CDR3 size: 15 residues. CDR3 region: CASSPPGTGGTEAFF. In DNA, the CDR3 is TGTGCCAGCAGCCCCCCCGGGACAGGGGGCACTGAAGCTTTCTTT.

The table lists this clonotype with a few counts. V usage is TRBV7-2 and J usage is TRBJ2-3, with unresolved D. Looked up from germline, CDR1 is SGHTA and CDR2 is FQGNSA. Deletions cut 5 bases from V and 6 bases from J, with 21 bases between. There are 16 residues in the CDR3. The CDR3 sequence is CASSTPGRIEHDTQYF. CDR3 coding DNA: TGTGCCAGCAGCACTCCCGGACGGATAGAGCATGATACGCAGTATTTT.

The chain couples TRBV13 to TRBJ1-4; D is undetermined. Germline values: CDR1 PRHDT, CDR2 FYEKMQ (reference sequence). The V end lost 5 bases, the J end lost 0 bases, and 19 bases lay between the germline ends. The CDR3 runs to 18 residues. CDR3 sequence: CASSRAGRSIATNEKLFF. The CDR3 bases are TGTGCCAGCAGCCGAGCGGGCAGGTCGATTGCAACTAATGAAAAACTGTTTTTT.

The chain carries TRBV7-9 and TRBJ1-1; possible D gene TRBD1, 6 bases. CDR3 length: 14 amino acids. Germline V gives CDR1 SEHNR, CDR2 FQNEAQ (reference sequence). Trimming shortened V by 5 bases and J by 7 bases, and 17 bases separated the two germline ends. Here the CDR3 DNA reads TGTGCCAGCAGCGGCGGGGCGGGGGCGCTTGAAGCTTTCTTT. Amino acid sequence: CASSGGAGALEAFF.

This clonotype occurred a few times. The gene calls are TRBV20-1 and TRBJ1-2; 11 bases align to TRBD1. This CDR3 spans 15 amino acids. Germline V gives CDR1 DFQATT, CDR2 SNEGSKA (reference sequence). The ends lost 7 bases at V and 7 bases at J; junction bases unmatched: 14. CDR3 amino acids: CSVMSVGQGAIGYTF. CDR3 DNA sequence: TGCAGTGTTATGAGCGTAGGACAGGGGGCGATTGGCTACACCTTC.

This clonotype showed up many times. The chain employs TRBV7-2 and TRBJ1-1, with TRBD1 identical over 9 bases. Germline V gives CDR1 SGHTA, CDR2 FQGNSA. After removal of 3 bases from V and 3 bases from J, the junction contained 5 bases not matched to a gene. The length of the CDR3 is 15 residues. CDR3 in amino acids: CASSFRGTGYTEAFF. CDR3 coding DNA: TGTGCCAGCAGCTTTAGGGGGACAGGGTACACTGAAGCTTTCTTT.

The chain links TRBV7-6 to TRBJ1-4, with D hard to call. The CDR3 is 16 residues long. V was shortened by 5 bases and J by 0 bases, with 13 bases between the two germline ends. Per germline, CDR1 SGHVS and CDR2 FNYEAQ. The DNA for the CDR3 is TGTGCCAGCAGCCCCCCCCTCCGCGCAACTAATGAAAAACTGTTTTTT. Amino acid sequence: CASSPPLRATNEKLFF.

This clonotype was observed a few times. V and J are TRBV6-2 or TRBV6-3 and TRBJ2-1, with 7 bases aligning to TRBD2. Losses at the gene ends were 6 bases for V and 6 bases for J; bases not matched to a gene: 14. The CDR3 extends over 16 amino acids. The germline V gene encodes CDR1 MNHEY and CDR2 SVGEGT. In DNA form, the CDR3 reads TGTGCCAGCAGCCCCGCTACCGGACTAGGGTTCAATGAGCAGTTCTTC. Amino acids: CASSPATGLGFNEQFF.

The chain uses TRBV7-3 and TRBJ2-3; D uncertain. Trimming took 0 bases from V and 7 from J, leaving 14 bases between them. The CDR3 runs 15 residues. From germline, CDR1 is SGHTA and CDR2 FQGTGA. CDR3 loop: CASSLTGGLTNTQYF. The DNA for the CDR3 is TGTGCCAGCAGCTTAACGGGCGGCCTCACGAATACGCAGTATTTT.

The V and J genes are TRBV28 and TRBJ2-1; 7 bases are shared with TRBD1. Losses at the gene ends were 3 bases for V and 5 bases for J; bases not matched to a gene: 1. CDR3 size: 13 residues. CDR1 and CDR2 (germline): MDHEN, SYDVKM. The CDR3 region is CASSFGQDNEQFF. The CDR3 nucleotides are TGTGCCAGCAGTTTTGGACAGGACAATGAGCAGTTCTTC.

CDR3 coding DNA: TGTGCCAGCAGCTCGACCGGGACCCAGCGTAATGAGCAGTTCTTC. Residues: CASSSTGTQRNEQFF. The J gene is TRBJ2-1, the V gene TRBV7-9; D may be TRBD1 or TRBD2 (5 bases each). Deletions cut 4 bases from V and 7 bases from J, with 17 bases between. The CDR3 covers 15 residues. Germline V lookup: CDR1 SEHNR, CDR2 FQNEAQ (reference sequence).